Sequencing of this T cell receptor beta chain was carried out in a study of Graves' ophthalmopathy and Graves' hyperthyroidism (dated by TCRdb to the late 2010s). Broadly, across the study: Peripheral blood was collected before any treatment was given, at the time of initial diagnosis. T-cell repertoires of thyroid tissue and blood were compared in about 6 hyperthyroidism patients. To tell Graves' ophthalmopathy apart from Graves' hyperthyroidism, and to predict which patients would progress to ophthalmopathy, the study relied on TCR beta repertoire signatures. The independent validation cohort included about 20 hyperthyroidism patients plus 17 patients who later progressed from hyperthyroidism to ophthalmopathy. Following sampling, methimazole starting at 30 mg daily was administered to hyperthyroidism patients, and high-dose intravenous methylprednisolone was administered to ophthalmopathy patients. To explore V-J signatures that distinguish ophthalmopathy from hyperthyroidism, a discovery set of about a hundred patients was enrolled, made up of around 44 with ophthalmopathy and 57 with stable hyperthyroidism. In total, 135 blood samples were TCR-sequenced: approximately 42 ophthalmopathy, some 80 hyperthyroidism and some 17 hyperthyroidism-to-ophthalmopathy patients.

For repertoire sequencing, the TCR beta CDR3 regions were amplified from RNA transcripts. The first round of RT-PCR was done with HTBI primers and the Qiagen OneStep RT-PCR kit, and was followed by a second round of multiplex PCR, then size selection and purification. Libraries were sequenced on an Illumina HiSeq2000 using paired-end 100 bp reads. Concerning the study's data processing: SOAPnuke was used to process the reads, throwing out any read that had adapters, had uncalled bases, had a mean Phred below 15, or lacked an exact constant-primer or identifier match. COPE v1.2.5 was used to merge the high-quality paired reads. Each unique nucleotide sequence was treated as a clonotype, and MiTCR v1.1 was used to align the clonotypes to the IMGT TRB V, D and J references. Only V-J combinations with frequency above 0.0001 were analysed, covering around 99% of repertoires. For each V-J combination, a TCR clonal expansion and chaos score was defined as the ratio of F50 clonal expansion to chaos observed in the TCRdist matrix. Welch's t-statistics and random forest were used to reduce features to about a dozen V-J combinations, which were fed into a naive Bayes classifier. The similarity between thyroid and blood repertoires was quantified using the Morisita-Horn index. TCRdb reprocessed the public reads (quality trimming at Q25 with fastp, clone calling with MiXCR) and kept in-frame beta chains. A single entry per CDR3 protein holds the most common genes and DNA from its merged rows. What appears here as the V and J calls and clone size reflects TCRdb's work, not the paper's. For this sample the table gives 400,000 or so distinct CDR3 sequences, of which roughly 15% were detected only once. The ten largest clonotypes hold roughly 2.4% of the sample.

What the study reported, not specific to this receptor: In validation, the model predicted ophthalmopathy progression with nearly 71% sensitivity and 72.22% specificity; roughly 12 predicted patients were CT-confirmed with GO in a median of approximately six months. No statistical method was used to predetermine the sample size, and group allocation was not hidden from the investigators. The 13-signature model separated ophthalmopathy from stable hyperthyroidism with approximately 88% sensitivity and around 81% specificity in cross-validation, and 80%/75% in the test set. Most expanded thyroid clonotypes with frequency above 0.001 were also detected in blood, suggesting blood repertoires may reflect the thyroid immune response.

This clonotype was found a few times. The antigen it recognizes is unknown. Base qualities are not recorded, but no much larger clone differs from it by a single base. Hyperthyroidism was defined as stable when no progression to ophthalmopathy occurred within 18 months of follow-up. Patients with hyperthyroidism were aged 18 to 65 years, had been newly diagnosed, and had a disease duration of less than 2 months. Patients with other autoimmune diseases, uncontrolled infections, pregnancy or lactation were excluded from the study. Clinical symptoms, serum thyroxine, TRAb, thyroid ultrasound and orbital computed tomography formed the basis of the diagnosis. Using Ficoll-Paque density gradient centrifugation, PBMCs were isolated from 9 to 10 ml of fresh peripheral blood. Total RNA was extracted using Trizol reagent, and RNA quality was checked on an Agilent 2100 Bioanalyzer. The junction shows trimming of 4 bases on V and 6 bases on J, plus 13 bases between the germline ends. There are 13 amino acids in the CDR3, from cysteine to phenylalanine inclusive. Of the read, only the CDR3 DNA is kept; its 39 bases are in frame from base 1. Via the germline V gene, CDR1 is SGHRS and CDR2 YFSETQ.

The TCR originated in an adult woman with stable Graves' hyperthyroidism. Sequencing was performed on peripheral blood. Recombination joined TRBV5-1 with TRBJ1-1, with the D gene not confidently named. The DNA reads as follows: TGCGCCAGCAGCCCCCCGGAGAGGGCTGAAGCTTTCTTT. It codes for CASSPPERAEAFF.